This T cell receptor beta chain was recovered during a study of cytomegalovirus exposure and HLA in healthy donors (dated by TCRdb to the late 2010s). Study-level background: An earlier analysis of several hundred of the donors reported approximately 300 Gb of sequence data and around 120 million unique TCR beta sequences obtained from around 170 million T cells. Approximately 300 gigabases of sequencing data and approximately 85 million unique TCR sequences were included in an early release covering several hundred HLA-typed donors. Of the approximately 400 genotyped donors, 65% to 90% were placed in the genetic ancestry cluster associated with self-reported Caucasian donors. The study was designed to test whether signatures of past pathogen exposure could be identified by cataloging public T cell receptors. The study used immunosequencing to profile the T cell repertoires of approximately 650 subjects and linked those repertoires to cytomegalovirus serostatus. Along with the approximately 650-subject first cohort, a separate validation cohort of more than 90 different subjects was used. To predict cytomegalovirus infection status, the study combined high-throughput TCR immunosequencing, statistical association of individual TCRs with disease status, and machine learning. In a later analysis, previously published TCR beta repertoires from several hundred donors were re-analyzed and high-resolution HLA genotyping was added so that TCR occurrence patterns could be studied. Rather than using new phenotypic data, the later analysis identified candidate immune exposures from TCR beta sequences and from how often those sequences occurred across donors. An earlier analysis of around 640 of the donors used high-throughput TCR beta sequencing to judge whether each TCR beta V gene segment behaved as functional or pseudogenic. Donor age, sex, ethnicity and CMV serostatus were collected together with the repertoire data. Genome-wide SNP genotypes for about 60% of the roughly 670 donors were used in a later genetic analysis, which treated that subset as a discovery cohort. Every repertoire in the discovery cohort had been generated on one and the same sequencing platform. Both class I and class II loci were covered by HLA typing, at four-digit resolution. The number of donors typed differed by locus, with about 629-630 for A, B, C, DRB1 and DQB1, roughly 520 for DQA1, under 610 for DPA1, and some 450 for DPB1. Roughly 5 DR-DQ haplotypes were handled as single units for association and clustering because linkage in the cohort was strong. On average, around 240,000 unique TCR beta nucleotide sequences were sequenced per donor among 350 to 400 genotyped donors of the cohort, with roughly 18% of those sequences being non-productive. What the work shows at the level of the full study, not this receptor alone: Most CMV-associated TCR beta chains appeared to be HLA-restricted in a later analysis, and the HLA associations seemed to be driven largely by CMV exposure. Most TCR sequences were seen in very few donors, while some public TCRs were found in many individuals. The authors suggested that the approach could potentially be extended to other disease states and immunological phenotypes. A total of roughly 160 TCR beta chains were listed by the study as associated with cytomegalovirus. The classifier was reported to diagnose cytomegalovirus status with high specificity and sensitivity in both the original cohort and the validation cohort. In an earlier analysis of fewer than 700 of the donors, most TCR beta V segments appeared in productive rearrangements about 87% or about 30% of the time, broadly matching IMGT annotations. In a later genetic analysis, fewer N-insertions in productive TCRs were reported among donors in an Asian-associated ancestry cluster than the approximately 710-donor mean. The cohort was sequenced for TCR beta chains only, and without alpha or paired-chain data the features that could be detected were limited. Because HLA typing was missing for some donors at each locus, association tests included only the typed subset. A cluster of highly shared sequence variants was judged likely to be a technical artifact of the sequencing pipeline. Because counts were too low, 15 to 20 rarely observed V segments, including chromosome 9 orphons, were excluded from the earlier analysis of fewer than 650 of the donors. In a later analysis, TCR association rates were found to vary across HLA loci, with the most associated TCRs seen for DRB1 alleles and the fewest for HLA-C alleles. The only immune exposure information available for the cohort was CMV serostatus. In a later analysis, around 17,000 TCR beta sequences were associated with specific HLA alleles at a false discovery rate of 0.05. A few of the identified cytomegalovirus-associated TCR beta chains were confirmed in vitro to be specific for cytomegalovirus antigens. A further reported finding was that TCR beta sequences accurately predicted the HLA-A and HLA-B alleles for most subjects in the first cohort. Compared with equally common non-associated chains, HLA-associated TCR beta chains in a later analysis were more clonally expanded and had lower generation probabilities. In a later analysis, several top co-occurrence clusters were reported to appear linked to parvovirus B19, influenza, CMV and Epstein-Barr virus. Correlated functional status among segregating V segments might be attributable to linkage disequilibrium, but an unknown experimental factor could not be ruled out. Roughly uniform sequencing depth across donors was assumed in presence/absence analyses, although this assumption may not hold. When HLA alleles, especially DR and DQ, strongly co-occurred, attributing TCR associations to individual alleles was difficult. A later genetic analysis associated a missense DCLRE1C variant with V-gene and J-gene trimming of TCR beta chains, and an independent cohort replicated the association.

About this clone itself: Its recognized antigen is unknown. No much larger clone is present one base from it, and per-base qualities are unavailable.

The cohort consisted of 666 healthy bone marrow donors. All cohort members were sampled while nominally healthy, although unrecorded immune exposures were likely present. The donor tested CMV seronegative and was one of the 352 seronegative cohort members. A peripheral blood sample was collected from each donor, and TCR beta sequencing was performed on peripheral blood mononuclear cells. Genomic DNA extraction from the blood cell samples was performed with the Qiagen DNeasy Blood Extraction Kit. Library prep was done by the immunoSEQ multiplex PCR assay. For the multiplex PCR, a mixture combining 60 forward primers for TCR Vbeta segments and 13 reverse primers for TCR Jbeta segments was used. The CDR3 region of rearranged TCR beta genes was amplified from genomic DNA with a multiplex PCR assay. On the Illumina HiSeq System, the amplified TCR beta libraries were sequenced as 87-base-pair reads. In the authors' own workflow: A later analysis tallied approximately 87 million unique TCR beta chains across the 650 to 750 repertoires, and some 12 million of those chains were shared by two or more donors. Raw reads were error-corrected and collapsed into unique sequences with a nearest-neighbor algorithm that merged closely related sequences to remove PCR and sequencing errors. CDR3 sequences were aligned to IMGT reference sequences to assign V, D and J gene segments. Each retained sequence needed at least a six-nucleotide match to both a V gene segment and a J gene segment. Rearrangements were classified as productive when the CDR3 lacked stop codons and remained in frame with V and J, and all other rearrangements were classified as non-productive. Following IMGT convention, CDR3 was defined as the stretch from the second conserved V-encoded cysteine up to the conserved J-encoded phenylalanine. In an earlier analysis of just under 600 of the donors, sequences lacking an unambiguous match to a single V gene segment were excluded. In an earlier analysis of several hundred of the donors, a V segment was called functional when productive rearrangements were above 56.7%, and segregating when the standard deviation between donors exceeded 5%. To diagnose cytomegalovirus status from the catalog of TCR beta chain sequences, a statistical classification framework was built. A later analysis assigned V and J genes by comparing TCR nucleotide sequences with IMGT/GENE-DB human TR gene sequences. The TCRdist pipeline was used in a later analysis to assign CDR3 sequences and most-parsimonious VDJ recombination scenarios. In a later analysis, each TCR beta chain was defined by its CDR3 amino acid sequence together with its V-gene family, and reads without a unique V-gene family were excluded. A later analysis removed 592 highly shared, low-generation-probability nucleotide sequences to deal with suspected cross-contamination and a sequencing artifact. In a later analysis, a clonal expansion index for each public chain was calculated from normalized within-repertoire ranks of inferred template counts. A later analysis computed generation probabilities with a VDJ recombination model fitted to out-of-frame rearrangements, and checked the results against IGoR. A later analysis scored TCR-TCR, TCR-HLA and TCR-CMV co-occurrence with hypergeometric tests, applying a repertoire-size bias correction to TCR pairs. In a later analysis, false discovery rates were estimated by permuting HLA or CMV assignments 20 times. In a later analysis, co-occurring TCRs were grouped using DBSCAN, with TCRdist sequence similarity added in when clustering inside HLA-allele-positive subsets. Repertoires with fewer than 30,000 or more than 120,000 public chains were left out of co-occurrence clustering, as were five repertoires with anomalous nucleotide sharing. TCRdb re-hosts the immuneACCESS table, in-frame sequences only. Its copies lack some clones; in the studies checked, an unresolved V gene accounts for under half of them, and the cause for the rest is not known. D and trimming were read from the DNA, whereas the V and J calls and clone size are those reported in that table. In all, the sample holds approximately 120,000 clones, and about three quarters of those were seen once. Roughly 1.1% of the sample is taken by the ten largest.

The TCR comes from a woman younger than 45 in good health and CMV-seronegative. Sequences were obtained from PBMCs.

Here the CDR3 is given as CASSVDRGTEAFF. The nucleotide sequence is TGCGCCAGCAGCGTAGACAGGGGGACTGAAGCTTTCTTT. The V and J segments used are TRBV5-1 and TRBJ1-1; TRBD1 lines up with 9 middle nucleotides. The CDR3 covers 13 residues, taking in both the cysteine and the phenylalanine. Just CDR3 DNA is preserved here, 39 bases in frame from base 1. V lost 4 bases and J lost 5 bases, and the count of bases not matched to a germline gene is 3. According to the germline V gene, CDR1 reads SGHRS and CDR2 reads YFSETQ.